A single sample is the source of the 27 T cell receptor beta chains below, sequenced in a study of Graves' ophthalmopathy and Graves' hyperthyroidism. RNA transcripts were the template, and TCR beta CDR3 regions were amplified from them. Following a first-round RT-PCR that used HTBI primers, a second-round multiplex PCR was carried out. MiXCR, applied by TCRdb to the multiplex PCR reads, yields one record per CDR3 protein. In the table there are 650,000 to 900,000 distinct CDR3 sequences, roughly 40% of which are singletons. What was sequenced was peripheral blood. The receptors shown here come from an adult man with Graves' ophthalmopathy.

In this sample, this clonotype turned up a few times. The chain has TRBV19 and TRBJ2-7, with 9 positions matching TRBD1. Germline V gene data show CDR1 as LNHDA and CDR2 as SQIVND (reference sequence). This CDR3 contains 14 residues. V gave up 3 bases and J gave up 2 bases; unmatched junction bases: 2. As DNA, the CDR3 is TGTGCCAGTAGTATGGGACAGGGAGCCTACGAGCAGTACTTC. Translated, it gives CASSMGQGAYEQYF.

This clonotype has a count of ten or more. The chain links TRBV20-1 to TRBJ1-4; D ambiguous. The CDR3 loop spans 13 amino acids. V gave up 5 bases and J gave up 8 bases, with 15 bases separating them. CDR1 is DFQATT, CDR2 SNEGSKA, per germline (reference sequence). CDR3 protein: CSAGPSIREKLFF. Written as DNA, the CDR3 is TGCAGTGCTGGCCCCAGTATAAGGGAAAAACTGTTTTTT.

The rearrangement links TRBV20-1 to TRBJ1-2, with 12 bases that match TRBD1. The CDR3 runs to 13 residues. Germline CDR1 DFQATT, CDR2 SNEGSKA (reference sequence). J lost 6 bases, V lost 5 bases, and 4 bases had no gene match. DNA for the CDR3: TGCAGTGCTGGGACAGGGGGCTCTGATGGCTACACCTTC. Its protein product is CSAGTGGSDGYTF.

Remarks on this clonotype: A much larger clone differs from this one at a single base, so this may be a read error. This rearrangement joins TRBV10-3 to TRBJ1-1, with 10 bases matching TRBD1. Per the germline V gene, CDR1 is ENHRY and CDR2 is SYGVKD. V shed 10 bases and J 3 bases; nucleotides not matched to a gene: 5. The CDR3 totals 13 residues. CDR3 sequence reads: CASKGTGDTEAFF. The CDR3, as DNA: TGTGCCAGCAAAGGGACAGGGGACACTGAAGCTTTCTTT.

This clonotype has ten or more counts. The chain recombines TRBV7-9 with TRBJ2-6, with D possibly being TRBD1 (5 bases). The germline gives CDR1 SEHNR, CDR2 FQNEAQ (reference sequence). Trimming shortened V by 7 bases and J by 1 base, and 23 bases separated the two germline ends. The CDR3 is 19 residues long. The CDR3 bases are TGTGCCAGCACTCGGAATCTAGGCAGGGTGGGTTCTGGGGCCAACGTCCTGACTTTC. Translated: CASTRNLGRVGSGANVLTF.

This clonotype was recorded at least ten times. The DNA of the CDR3 is TGCAGCGTTGATGCTATAGGTACCGGGGAGCTGTTTTTT. Translating it yields CSVDAIGTGELFF. The gene calls are TRBV29-1 and TRBJ2-2; D not certain. V lost 3 bases, J lost 5 bases, and 10 bases lay in between. Germline CDR1 SQVTM, CDR2 ANQGSEA. The CDR3 is made up of 13 amino acids.

This clonotype has a count of ten or more. The chain links TRBV7-8 to TRBJ2-7; TRBD1 is a possible D gene (5 bases). Trimming shortened V by 4 bases and J by 3 bases, and 13 bases separated the two germline ends. This CDR3 is built from 14 residues. Per germline, CDR1 SGHVS and CDR2 FQNEAQ. As DNA, the CDR3 is TGTGCCAGCAGCTCCGACAGTACCGGCTACGAGCAGTACTTC. It is translated as CASSSDSTGYEQYF.

As regards this clonotype: A junction end diverges from the germline sequence, so it may reflect a read error. The chain's CDR3 is CVSLDRAIRNSPLHF. The CDR3 DNA reads TGTGTCAGCTTGGACAGGGCGATCCGAAATTCACCCCTCCACTTT. This rearrangement joins TRBV25-1 to TRBJ1-6, with 8 bases identical to TRBD1. Germline V gives CDR1 MGHDK, CDR2 SYGVNS. The CDR3 covers 15 residues.

The chain has TRBV20-1 and TRBJ2-7, with 8 positions matching TRBD1. CDR3 length: 14 amino acids. The V and J ends lost 3 bases and 2 bases, in that order; junction bases with no gene match: 6. Per germline, CDR1 DFQATT and CDR2 SNEGSKA (reference sequence). CDR3 DNA sequence: TGCAGTGCTAGTTTGGGACAGGTAACCTACGAGCAGTACTTC. This encodes CSASLGQVTYEQYF.

This clonotype has at least ten counts. The chain joins TRBV2 to TRBJ1-4; D remains ambiguous. The germline V and J ends were trimmed by 8 bases and 7 bases, with 8 bases remaining between them. CDR1 and CDR2 from the germline V gene are SNHLY and FYNNEI. The CDR3 loop spans 11 amino acids. The CDR3 bases are TGTGCCAGCCGTTTAGCTGAAAAACTGTTTTTT. Protein: CASRLAEKLFF.

This clonotype turned up a few times. This chain links TRBV2 with TRBJ2-7; D possibly matches TRBD1 or TRBD2 (5 bases each). Germline lookup yields CDR1 SNHLY and CDR2 FYNNEI. The CDR3 contains 11 residues. V was clipped by 5 bases and J by 12 bases, with 14 bases between them. Here the CDR3 reads CASSRDVRWYF. In DNA, the CDR3 is TGTGCCAGCAGTCGGGACGTTCGGTGGTACTTC.

J is TRBJ1-1 and V is TRBV29-1, with 9 bases fitting TRBD1. Germline values: CDR1 SQVTM, CDR2 ANQGSEA. This CDR3 contains 15 residues. The trim removed 2 bases at V and 1 base at J, leaving 5 bases unmatched. The CDR3 DNA sequence: TGCAGCGTTGAAATGACAGGGGGGGGGAACACTGAAGCTTTCTTT. As protein: CSVEMTGGGNTEAFF.

This clonotype has a count of ten or more. This rearrangement joins TRBV29-1 to TRBJ1-1, with TRBD1 matching over 9 bases. J lost 5 bases, V lost 7 bases, and 8 bases had no gene match. This CDR3 has 13 amino acids. The germline V gene encodes CDR1 SQVTM and CDR2 ANQGSEA. The CDR3 spells CSAATGGMTEAFF. The CDR3 nucleotides are TGCAGCGCTGCGACAGGGGGGATGACTGAAGCTTTCTTT.

V usage is TRBV7-8 and J usage is TRBJ1-1, with 9 bases matching TRBD1. This CDR3 is 16 amino acids long. J gave up 0 bases and V 5 bases, and 7 bases lay outside the gene matches. The germline CDR1 and CDR2 sequences are SGHVS and FQNEAQ. CDR3 DNA sequence: TGTGCCAGCAGCGGAAGGACAGGGGTTATGAACACTGAAGCTTTCTTT. As protein: CASSGRTGVMNTEAFF.

This sequence joins TRBV25-1 and TRBJ1-6, with no clear D. Trimming took 5 bases from V and 7 from J, leaving 18 bases between them. CDR1 and CDR2 (germline): MGHDK, SYGVNS. CDR3 length: 16 residues. The CDR3 sequence is CASSSARPGANSPLHF. CDR3 bases: TGTGCCAGCAGTAGTGCCCGGCCAGGAGCGAATTCACCCCTCCACTTT.

This chain connects TRBV25-1 to TRBJ1-1; D is ambiguous. The CDR3 consists of 15 residues. V shed 5 bases and J shed 1 base, with 14 bases lying between them. Germline V gene lookup returns CDR1 MGHDK and CDR2 SYGVNS. The CDR3 region is CASSPPRVANTEAFF. The DNA for the CDR3 is TGTGCCAGCAGTCCCCCGAGAGTAGCGAACACTGAAGCTTTCTTT.

The chain recombines TRBV28 with TRBJ1-6; 7 positions agree with TRBD1. Trimming removed 3 bases from V and 8 bases from J; junction bases left unmatched: 7. Germline V gives CDR1 MDHEN, CDR2 SYDVKM. The CDR3 runs 15 residues. The CDR3 nucleotides are TGTGCCAGCAGTTTGTTGAAGGGGGCGTATTCACCCCTCCACTTT. This sequence encodes CASSLLKGAYSPLHF.

The V call is TRBV25-1, the J call TRBJ1-4, with a tentative D call TRBD1 (5 bases). This CDR3 has 13 residues. Trimming stripped 2 bases from V and 8 bases from J, with 9 bases between. Germline values: CDR1 MGHDK, CDR2 SYGVNS. In DNA form, the CDR3 reads TGTGCCAGCAGTGAAATGGGGGACGAAAAACTGTTTTTT. Translating it yields CASSEMGDEKLFF.

V is TRBV25-1 and J is TRBJ2-7; D is perhaps TRBD1 or TRBD2 (5 bases each). Germline V lookup: CDR1 MGHDK, CDR2 SYGVNS. This CDR3 contains 11 residues. Trimming stripped 4 bases from V and 12 bases from J, with 13 bases between. CDR3 nucleotide sequence: TGTGCCAGCAGTGGCCGGGACGAACGGTACTTC. Translation: CASSGRDERYF.

This clonotype was observed at least ten times. The CDR3 loop reads CASSLGPGGDGYTF. The DNA for the CDR3 is TGTGCCAGCAGCTTGGGCCCAGGGGGTGACGGCTACACCTTC. The chain carries TRBV5-8 and TRBJ1-2; 7 nucleotides match TRBD1. V was pared by 0 bases and J by 8 bases, with 7 bases of the junction left unmatched. CDR1 and CDR2 (germline): SGHTS, YDEGEE. The CDR3 length is 14 residues.

The chain joins TRBV25-1 to TRBJ2-7; D unclear. Trimming left V 3 bases short and J 7 bases short, with 4 bases between. The CDR3 is 10 residues long. Per the germline V gene, CDR1 is MGHDK and CDR2 is SYGVNS. The CDR3 DNA reads as TGTGCCAGCAGTGATTGGGAGCAGTACTTC. This sequence encodes CASSDWEQYF.

This chain joins TRBV15 and TRBJ2-5; TRBD1 matches at 7 bases. The germline gives CDR1 LNHNV, CDR2 YYDKDF (reference sequence). After removal of 3 bases from V and 1 base from J, the junction contained 8 bases not matched to a gene. This CDR3 spans 16 amino acids. Here the CDR3 DNA reads TGTGCCACCAGCAGCTATGCACGGACAGGCCAAGAGACCCAGTACTTC. It yields the protein CATSSYARTGQETQYF.

The chain joins TRBV7-9 to TRBJ2-5; maybe TRBD1 (6 bases). V lost 3 bases and J 2 bases, leaving 16 bases between the germline ends. CDR1 and CDR2 from the germline V gene are SEHNR and FQNEAQ (reference sequence). The CDR3 loop spans 16 amino acids. CDR3 loop: CASSLGADGEQETQYF. The CDR3 DNA follows: TGTGCCAGCAGCTTGGGGGCCGACGGGGAACAAGAGACCCAGTACTTC.

This clonotype was observed a handful of times. The chain combines TRBV20-1 with TRBJ2-5; 11 nucleotides agree with TRBD2. V shed 3 bases and J 2 bases; nucleotides not matched to a gene: 5. The CDR3 extends over 15 amino acids. CDR1 and CDR2 from the germline V gene are DFQATT and SNEGSKA (reference sequence). CDR3 in amino acids: CSASPSGGFQETQYF. The CDR3 nucleotides are TGCAGTGCTAGTCCTAGCGGGGGGTTTCAAGAGACCCAGTACTTC.

The rearrangement uses TRBV20-1 and TRBJ1-5; possibly TRBD1 for D (6 bases). V dropped 7 bases and J dropped 2 bases, with 15 bases sitting between them. Germline loops: CDR1 DFQATT, CDR2 SNEGSKA (reference sequence). This CDR3 has 14 amino acids. CDR3 region: CSEAPGVGNQPQHF. The CDR3, as DNA: TGCAGTGAAGCCCCAGGGGTTGGCAATCAGCCCCAGCATTTT.

The table lists this clonotype with many counts. The rearrangement uses TRBV20-1 and TRBJ2-7, with D possibly being TRBD2 (6 bases). Germline CDR1 reads DFQATT; CDR2 reads SNEGSKA (reference sequence). V was trimmed by 6 bases and J by 6 bases, leaving 18 bases between them. The CDR3 has 13 amino acids. The DNA of the CDR3 is TGCAGTGCCCAACCGGGTCGGGGGAGCGAGCAGTACTTC. Translation: CSAQPGRGSEQYF.

This chain connects TRBV11-3 to TRBJ2-2; perhaps TRBD2 as D (5 bases). Germline-derived CDR1 and CDR2 are SGHNT and YENEEA. Trimming cost V 1 base and J 2 bases, with 14 bases left between them. CDR3 length: 17 amino acids. This CDR3 is CASSLVTGSRNTGELFF. CDR3 DNA sequence: TGTGCCAGCAGCTTAGTTACGGGATCACGAAACACCGGGGAGCTGTTTTTT. The variable domain in full, with the rest retrieved from reference TRBV11-3 and TRBJ2-2, is EAGVVQSPRYKIIEKKQPVAFWCNPISGHNTLYWYLQNLGQGPELLIRYENEEAVDDSQLPKDRFSAERLKGVDSTLKIQPAELGDSAVYLCASSLVTGSRNTGELFFGEGSRLTVL.